A selection of T cell receptor beta chains follows, all from one sample in a study of T-cell memory formation after mild COVID-19. Via MiXCR, TCRdb re-called the 5' RACE reads, giving one row per CDR3 protein. The data show roughly 280,000 distinct CDR3 sequences, roughly 17% seen once. The sequenced sample consisted of PBMCs or a T cell subset sorted from them (not recorded which). Source of these receptors: a man younger than 35 who had mild COVID-19 (a few samples of this study predate the infection). Cell type and time point are not known. CDR3s include the opening cysteine and the closing phenylalanine or tryptophan. A D gene is named only where the DNA matches it firmly. Where a row states a size, it is once, few, many or the class of an expanded clone; other rows omit it.

V	D	J	size	CDR3	DNA
TRBV28	NA	TRBJ1-1	NA	CATKGPYTEAFF	TGTGCCACCAAGGGACCTTACACTGAAGCTTTCTTT
TRBV7-2	NA	TRBJ2-1	many	CASSRTNEQFF	TGTGCCAGCAGCCGAACCAATGAGCAGTTCTTC
TRBV7-9	NA	TRBJ2-1	many	CASTWDNNEQFF	TGTGCCAGCACCTGGGACAACAATGAGCAGTTCTTC
TRBV7-9	TRBD1	TRBJ2-4	many	CASSFGQGDPIAKNIQYF	TGTGCCAGCAGCTTCGGACAGGGGGACCCAATAGCCAAAAACATTCAGTACTTC
TRBV7-9	TRBD2	TRBJ2-1	many	CASSRGGNEQFF	TGTGCCAGCAGCCGGGGGGGCAATGAGCAGTTCTTC
TRBV4-3	NA	TRBJ2-2	many	CASSQDLEFSGELFF	TGCGCCAGCAGCCAAGATCTGGAGTTTTCCGGGGAGCTGTTTTTT
TRBV7-2	TRBD1	TRBJ1-1	once	CASSLNRGRAFF	TGTGCCAGCAGCCTGAACAGGGGGCGAGCTTTCTTT
TRBV6-5	NA	TRBJ1-5	NA	CASSYSSGQPQHF	TGTGCCAGCAGTTACTCGTCAGGTCAGCCCCAGCATTTT
TRBV10-3	NA	TRBJ1-4	few	CAISETGIMEKLFF	TGTGCCATCAGTGAGACAGGGATAATGGAAAAACTGTTTTTT
TRBV29-1	NA	TRBJ2-3	many	CSVERDTSTDTQYF	TGCAGCGTTGAAAGGGACACGAGCACAGATACGCAGTATTTT
TRBV12-3/TRBV12-4	NA	TRBJ2-2	NA	CASRPTDGYTGELFF	TGTGCCAGCAGACCTACGGACGGCTACACCGGGGAGCTGTTTTTT
TRBV7-9	TRBD1	TRBJ1-1	many	CASSRQGDTEAFF	TGTGCCAGCAGCCGACAGGGGGATACTGAAGCTTTCTTT
TRBV7-9	NA	TRBJ1-6	NA	CASSLELNSPLHF	TGTGCCAGCAGCTTAGAGCTCAATTCACCCCTCCACTTT
TRBV2	NA	TRBJ1-4	NA	CASSVSREKLFF	TGTGCCAGCAGTGTTTCGCGTGAAAAACTGTTTTTT
TRBV6-2/TRBV6-3	TRBD1	TRBJ1-1	NA	CASSYTTGGLMNTEAFF	TGTGCCAGCAGTTACACGACAGGGGGATTGATGAACACTGAAGCTTTCTTT
TRBV9	TRBD1	TRBJ1-4	NA	CASSETPSLRGHNEKLFF	TGTGCCAGCAGCGAGACCCCCTCTCTTAGGGGGCATAATGAAAAACTGTTTTTT
TRBV20-1	NA	TRBJ2-5	NA	CSARQAEKETQYF	TGCAGTGCCCGTCAAGCGGAAAAAGAGACCCAGTACTTC